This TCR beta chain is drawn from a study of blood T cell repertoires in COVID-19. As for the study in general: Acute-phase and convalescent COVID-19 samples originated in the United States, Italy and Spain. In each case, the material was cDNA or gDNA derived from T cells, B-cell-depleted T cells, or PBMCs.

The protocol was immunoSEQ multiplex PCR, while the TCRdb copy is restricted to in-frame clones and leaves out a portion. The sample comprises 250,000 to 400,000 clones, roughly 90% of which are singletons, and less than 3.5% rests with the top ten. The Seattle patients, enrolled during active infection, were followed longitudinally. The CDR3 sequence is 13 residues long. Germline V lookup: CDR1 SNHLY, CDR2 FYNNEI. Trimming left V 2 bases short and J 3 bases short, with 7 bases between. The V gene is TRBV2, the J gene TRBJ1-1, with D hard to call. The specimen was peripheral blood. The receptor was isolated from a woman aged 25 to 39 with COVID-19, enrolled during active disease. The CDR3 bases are TGTGCCAGCAGTGAACAGGCGTACACTGAAGCTTTCTTT. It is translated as CASSEQAYTEAFF. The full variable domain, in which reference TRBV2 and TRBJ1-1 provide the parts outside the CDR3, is EPEVTQTPSHQVTQMGQEVILRCVPISNHLYFYWYRQILGQKVEFLVSFYNNEISEKSEIFDDQFSVERPDGSNFTLKIRSTKLEDSAMYFCASSEQAYTEAFFGQGTRLTVV.